A single T cell receptor (beta chain) is shown here with its context. Its antigen is still unknown. Since a much larger clone is just one base distant, this may be a read error. Looked up from germline, CDR1 is SGHAT and CDR2 is FQNNGV. This CDR3 spans 15 amino acids. The source of the sample is a study of regulatory T cells in long-lasting Graves disease. CDR3 regions were amplified by Arm-PCR using iRepertoire HTBI primers to build TCR beta libraries. TCRdb reprocessed the multiplex PCR reads with MiXCR, giving one entry per CDR3 protein. The data show roughly 500,000 distinct CDR3 sequences, about a fifth seen once. Study conclusions and caveats: Authors noted too few samples as a limitation.

Described time point: persistent/refractory GD, antithyroid drugs over 5 years with positive TRAb. Researchers made the TCR library from RNA that was extracted from PBMCs. The chain couples TRBV11-2 to TRBJ1-1, with D possibly being TRBD1 (5 bases). The sample was peripheral blood mononuclear cells (PBMCs), taken when the disease was refractory, from a patient treated with antithyroid drugs. The source is a female donor with Graves disease. The CDR3 region has the DNA TGTGTCAGCAGCTTAGGGAGTGGGGGTAGGACTGAAGCTTTCTTT. It encodes CVSSLGSGGRTEAFF.